These 13 T cell receptor beta chains came from one sample sequenced in a study of T cells in Graves' hyperthyroidism and ophthalmopathy. RNA transcripts yielded amplified TCR beta CDR3 regions. An initial round of RT-PCR targeting the TCR CDR3 relied on the HTBI primer set. TCRdb ran MiXCR on the multiplex PCR reads and lists one entry per CDR3 protein. Seen here are approximately 250,000 distinct CDR3 sequences, approximately 23% observed once, and the top ten hold roughly 35%. Sequenced material: blood. The receptors derive from a woman aged 40 to 50 with Graves' ophthalmopathy.

The rearrangement links TRBV12-3 or TRBV12-4 to TRBJ2-5; a possible D gene is TRBD1 (5 bases). Deletions cut 5 bases from V and 5 bases from J, with 18 bases between. CDR3 size: 15 residues. The CDR3 spells CASSEPQELRETQYF. DNA for the CDR3: TGTGCCAGCAGTGAACCACAGGAACTCCGGGAGACCCAGTACTTC.

The sample holds many counts of this clonotype. J is TRBJ2-7 and V is TRBV4-1; D is unresolved. The V gene's germline CDR1 is MGHRA and CDR2 YSYEKL. The CDR3 consists of 13 residues. V lost 1 base and J 2 bases, leaving 6 bases between the germline ends. For the CDR3, the DNA is TGCGCCAGCAGCCAAGTTACCACCTACGAGCAGTACTTC. The encoded protein is CASSQVTTYEQYF.

At least ten counts were recorded for this clonotype. The chain is built from TRBV12-3 or TRBV12-4 and TRBJ1-1; the D gene is possibly TRBD1 (5 bases). The CDR3 contains 15 residues. V was shortened by 6 bases and J by 6 bases, with 20 bases between the two germline ends. The CDR3 DNA reads as TGTGCCAGCAGACTCCGATTTGGTGGGGCGGCTGAAGCTTTCTTT. This encodes CASRLRFGGAAEAFF.

The chain joins TRBV28 to TRBJ2-5, with 7 bases fitting TRBD1. V dropped 5 bases and J dropped 1; count of bases not matched to a gene: 7. Germline V CDR1 and CDR2: MDHEN, SYDVKM. The CDR3 covers 15 residues. CDR3 bases: TGTGCCAGCAGTAAAACCGGGACAGTCCAAGAGACCCAGTACTTC. Protein sequence: CASSKTGTVQETQYF.

This clonotype was observed at least ten times. The chain recombines TRBV12-3 or TRBV12-4 with TRBJ2-7; D ambiguous. This CDR3 is built from 13 residues. Trimming pared 3 bases from V and 3 bases from J, leaving 9 bases between. In nucleotides, the CDR3 is TGTGCCAGCAGTTTCGGGCAGGACTACGAGCAGTACTTC. It encodes CASSFGQDYEQYF.

This clonotype was recorded at least ten times. V and J are TRBV19 and TRBJ2-2; possibly TRBD2 for D (5 bases). V was trimmed by 3 bases and J by 6 bases, leaving 11 bases between them. The CDR3 extends over 14 amino acids. The V gene's germline CDR1 is LNHDA and CDR2 SQIVND (reference sequence). CDR3 sequence reads: CASSIPLVPGELFF. The DNA of the CDR3 is TGTGCCAGTAGTATCCCACTAGTTCCCGGGGAGCTGTTTTTT.

As to this clonotype: A single base separates this from a much larger clone, so it may be a read error. The chain combines TRBV7-2 with TRBJ2-2; a possible D gene is TRBD1 (6 bases). The CDR3 loop spans 15 amino acids. Trimming took off 5 bases at V and 4 bases at J, with 14 bases between the two ends. CDR1 is SGHTA, CDR2 FQGNSA, per germline. CDR3: CASSLNSGVTGELFF. The CDR3 DNA sequence: TGTGCCAGCAGCCTGAACTCAGGGGTCACCGGGGAGCTGTTTTTT.

This clonotype was picked up many times. This rearrangement joins TRBV27 to TRBJ1-2; the D is unclear. The V end was cut by 2 bases, the J end by 4 bases, with 2 bases between. This CDR3 comprises 11 residues. Germline CDR1 MNHEY, CDR2 SMNVEV (reference sequence). CDR3 nucleotides: TGTGCCAGCAGTTTAAGCTATGGCTACACCTTC. Translation gives CASSLSYGYTF.

Ten or more counts support this clonotype. The V call is TRBV24-1, the J call TRBJ2-2, with D tentatively TRBD1 or TRBD2 (6 bases each). CDR1 and CDR2 (germline): KGHDR, SFDVKD. V lost 0 bases to trimming and J lost 4 bases, with 14 bases between them. This CDR3 is 17 amino acids long. Here the CDR3 reads CATSDLRVGGRTGELFF. CDR3 sequence (DNA): TGTGCCACCAGTGATTTGCGGGTCGGGGGCCGCACCGGGGAGCTGTTTTTT.

This clonotype has at least ten counts. The rearrangement links TRBV3-1 to TRBJ2-5; 9 nucleotides line up with TRBD1. J was trimmed by 5 bases and V by 5 bases; bases with no gene match: 6. Germline V CDR1 and CDR2: LGHDT, YNNKEL (reference sequence). The CDR3 contains 14 residues. The CDR3 region has the DNA TGTGCCAGCAGCTACAGGGGGCCGGGCGAGACCCAGTACTTC. It translates to CASSYRGPGETQYF.

The chain employs TRBV24-1 and TRBJ2-7; 7 bases match TRBD1. Germline lookup yields CDR1 KGHDR and CDR2 SFDVKD. The CDR3 has 13 residues. J lost 3 bases, V lost 7 bases, and 5 bases had no gene match. The CDR3 DNA reads TGTGCCACCAGAGACAGGGAATGCTACGAGCAGTACTTC. This sequence encodes CATRDRECYEQYF.

There are many counts of this clonotype. The gene calls are TRBV27 and TRBJ1-1; 7 bases are a match to TRBD1. The CDR3 contains 17 residues. J lost 0 bases, V lost 2 bases, and 9 bases had no gene match. Germline V CDR1 and CDR2: MNHEY, SMNVEV (reference sequence). The CDR3 reads CASSLKRTGVMNTEAFF. CDR3 nucleotides: TGTGCCAGCAGTTTAAAAAGGACAGGTGTCATGAACACTGAAGCTTTCTTT.

This clonotype was detected ten times or more. The rearrangement joins TRBV7-9 to TRBJ2-7, with TRBD1 matching 9 bases. CDR1 is SEHNR, CDR2 FQNEAQ, per germline (reference sequence). This CDR3 comprises 15 residues. Losses at the gene ends were 5 bases for V and 2 bases for J; bases not matched to a gene: 7. As DNA, the CDR3 is TGTGCCAGCAGCAACTCGGACAGGGGTACCTACGAGCAGTACTTC. This sequence encodes CASSNSDRGTYEQYF.